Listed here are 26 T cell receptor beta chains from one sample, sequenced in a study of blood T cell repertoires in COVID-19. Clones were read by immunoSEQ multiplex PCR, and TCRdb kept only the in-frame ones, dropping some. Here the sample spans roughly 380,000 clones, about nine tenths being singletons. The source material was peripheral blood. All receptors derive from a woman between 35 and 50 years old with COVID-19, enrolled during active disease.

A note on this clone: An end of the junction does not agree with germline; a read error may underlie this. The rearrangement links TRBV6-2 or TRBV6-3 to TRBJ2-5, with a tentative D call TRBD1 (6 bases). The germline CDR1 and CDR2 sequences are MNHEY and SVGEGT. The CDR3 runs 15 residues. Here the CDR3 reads CASSYSGGVQGTQYF. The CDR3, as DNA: TGTGCCAGCAGTTACTCTGGGGGCGTCCAAGGGACCCAGTACTTC.

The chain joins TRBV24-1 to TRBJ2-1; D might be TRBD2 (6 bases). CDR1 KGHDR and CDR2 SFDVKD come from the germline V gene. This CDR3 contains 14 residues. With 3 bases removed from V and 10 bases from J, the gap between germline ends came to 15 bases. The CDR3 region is CATSDPHAGSEQFF. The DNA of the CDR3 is TGTGCCACCAGTGATCCGCATGCGGGAAGCGAGCAGTTCTTC.

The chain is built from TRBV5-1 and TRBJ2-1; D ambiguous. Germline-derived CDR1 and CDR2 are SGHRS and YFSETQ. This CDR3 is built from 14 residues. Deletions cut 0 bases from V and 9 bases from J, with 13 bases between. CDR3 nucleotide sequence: TGCGCCAGCAGCTTGGAATTAACGGTCGGTGAGCAGTTCTTC. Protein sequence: CASSLELTVGEQFF.

Here the CDR3 reads CASSQVEETQYF. CDR3 coding DNA: TGTGCCAGCAGTCAGGTGGAAGAGACCCAGTACTTC. The rearrangement joins TRBV2 to TRBJ2-5; D is undetermined. V was pared by 5 bases and J by 3 bases, with 7 bases between. The length of the CDR3 is 12 residues. The germline V gene encodes CDR1 SNHLY and CDR2 FYNNEI.

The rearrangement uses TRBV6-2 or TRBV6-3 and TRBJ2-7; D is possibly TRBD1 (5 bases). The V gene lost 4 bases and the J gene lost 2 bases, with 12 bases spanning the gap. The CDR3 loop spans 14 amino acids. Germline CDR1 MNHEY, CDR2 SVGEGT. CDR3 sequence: CASSSTDITYEQYF. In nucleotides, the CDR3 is TGTGCCAGCAGTTCGACAGATATAACCTACGAGCAGTACTTC.

The CDR3: CASSTGGASGYTF. The CDR3 coding sequence is TGTGCCAGCAGCACAGGGGGCGCTTCTGGCTACACCTTC. V usage is TRBV9 and J usage is TRBJ1-2, with 9 bases aligning to TRBD1. The CDR3 is made up of 13 amino acids. V was pared by 4 bases and J by 7 bases, with 5 bases of the junction left unmatched. Per the germline V gene, CDR1 is SGDLS and CDR2 is YYNGEE.

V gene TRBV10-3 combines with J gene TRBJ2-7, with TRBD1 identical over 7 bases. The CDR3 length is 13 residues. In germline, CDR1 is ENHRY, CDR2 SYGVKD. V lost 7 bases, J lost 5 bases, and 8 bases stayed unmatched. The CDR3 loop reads CAIKTTGVDEQYF. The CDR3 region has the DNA TGTGCCATCAAAACCACAGGGGTCGACGAGCAGTACTTC.

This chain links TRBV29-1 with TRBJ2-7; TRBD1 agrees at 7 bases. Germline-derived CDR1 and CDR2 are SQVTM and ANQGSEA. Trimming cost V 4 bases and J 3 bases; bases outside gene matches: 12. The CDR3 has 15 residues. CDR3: CSVVGQGGPSYEQYF. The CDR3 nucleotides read TGCAGCGTTGTAGGCCAAGGGGGCCCTAGCTACGAGCAGTACTTC.

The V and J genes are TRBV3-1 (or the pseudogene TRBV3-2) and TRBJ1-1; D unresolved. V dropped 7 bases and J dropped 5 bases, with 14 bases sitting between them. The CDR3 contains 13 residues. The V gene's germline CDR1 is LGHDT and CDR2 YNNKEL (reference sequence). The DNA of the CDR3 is TGTGCCAGCAACTTACGGGAGGGAACTGAAGCTTTCTTT. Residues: CASNLREGTEAFF.

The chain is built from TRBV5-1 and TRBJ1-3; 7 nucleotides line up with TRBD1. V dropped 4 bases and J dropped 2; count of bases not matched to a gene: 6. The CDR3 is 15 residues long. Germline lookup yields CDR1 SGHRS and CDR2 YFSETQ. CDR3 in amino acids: CASSASTGAGNTIYF. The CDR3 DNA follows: TGCGCCAGCAGCGCGAGTACAGGGGCTGGAAACACCATATATTTT.

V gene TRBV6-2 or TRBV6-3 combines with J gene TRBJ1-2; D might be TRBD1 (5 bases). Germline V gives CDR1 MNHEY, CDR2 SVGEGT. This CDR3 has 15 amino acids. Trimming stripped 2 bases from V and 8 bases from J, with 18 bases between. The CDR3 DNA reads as TGTGCCAGCAGTTACGGTTCCAGGGTCGGTGACGGCTACACCTTC. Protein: CASSYGSRVGDGYTF.

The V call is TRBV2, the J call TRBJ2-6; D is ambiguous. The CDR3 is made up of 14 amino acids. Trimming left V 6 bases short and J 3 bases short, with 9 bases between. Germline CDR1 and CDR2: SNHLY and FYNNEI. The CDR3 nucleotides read TGTGCCAGCAGCCAAATGCGTGGGGCCAACGTCCTGACTTTC. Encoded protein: CASSQMRGANVLTF.

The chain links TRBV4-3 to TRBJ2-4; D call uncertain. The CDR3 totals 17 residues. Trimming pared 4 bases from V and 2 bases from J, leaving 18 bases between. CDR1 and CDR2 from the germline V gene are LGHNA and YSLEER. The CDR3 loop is CASSPLPPAEPKNIQYF. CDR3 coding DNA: TGCGCCAGCAGCCCATTACCCCCCGCGGAACCCAAAAACATTCAGTACTTC.

For the CDR3, the DNA is TGTGCCAGCAGCTTGGAACAGGGAGCCTCAAATTCACCCCTCCACTTT. Translated, it gives CASSLEQGASNSPLHF. V is TRBV5-4 and J is TRBJ1-6; D might be TRBD1 (6 bases). Trimming stripped 0 bases from V and 7 bases from J, with 14 bases between. CDR3 length equals 16 residues. Germline values: CDR1 SGHNT, CDR2 YYREEE (reference sequence).

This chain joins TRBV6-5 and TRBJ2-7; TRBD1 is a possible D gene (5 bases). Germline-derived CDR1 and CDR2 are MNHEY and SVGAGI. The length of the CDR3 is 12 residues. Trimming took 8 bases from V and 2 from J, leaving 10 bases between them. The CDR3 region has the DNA TGTGCCAGCCTAGGGGTTACCTACGAGCAGTACTTC. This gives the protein CASLGVTYEQYF.

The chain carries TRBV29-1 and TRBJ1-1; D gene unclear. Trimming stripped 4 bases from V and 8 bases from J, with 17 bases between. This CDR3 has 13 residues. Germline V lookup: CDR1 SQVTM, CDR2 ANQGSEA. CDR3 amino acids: CSVASAPGYEAFF. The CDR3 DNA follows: TGCAGCGTTGCGTCAGCCCCCGGGTACGAAGCTTTCTTT.

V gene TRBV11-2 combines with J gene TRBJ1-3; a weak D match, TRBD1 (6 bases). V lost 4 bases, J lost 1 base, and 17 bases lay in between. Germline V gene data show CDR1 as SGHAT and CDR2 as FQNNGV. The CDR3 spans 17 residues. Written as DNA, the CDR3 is TGTGCCAGCAGCTCGCCGGGGTGGCAGGGGTCTGGAAACACCATATATTTT. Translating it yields CASSSPGWQGSGNTIYF.

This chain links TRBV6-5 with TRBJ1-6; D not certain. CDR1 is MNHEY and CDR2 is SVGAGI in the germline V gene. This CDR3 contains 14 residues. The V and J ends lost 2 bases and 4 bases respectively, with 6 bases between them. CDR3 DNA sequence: TGTGCCAGCAGTTACCTGGCTTATAATTCACCCCTCCACTTT. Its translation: CASSYLAYNSPLHF.

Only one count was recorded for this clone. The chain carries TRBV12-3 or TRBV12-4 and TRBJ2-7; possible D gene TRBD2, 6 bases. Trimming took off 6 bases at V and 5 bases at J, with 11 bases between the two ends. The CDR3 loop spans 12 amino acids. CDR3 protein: CASSLGLHEQYF. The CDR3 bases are TGTGCCAGCAGCCTGGGACTCCACGAGCAGTACTTC.

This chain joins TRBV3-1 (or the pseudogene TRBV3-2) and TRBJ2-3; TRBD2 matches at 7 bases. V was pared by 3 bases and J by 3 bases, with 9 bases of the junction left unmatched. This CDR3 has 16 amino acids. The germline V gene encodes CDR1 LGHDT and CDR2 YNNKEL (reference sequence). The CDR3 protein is CASSHPHPGGTDTQYF. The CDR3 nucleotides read TGTGCCAGCAGCCACCCCCACCCGGGGGGAACAGATACGCAGTATTTT.

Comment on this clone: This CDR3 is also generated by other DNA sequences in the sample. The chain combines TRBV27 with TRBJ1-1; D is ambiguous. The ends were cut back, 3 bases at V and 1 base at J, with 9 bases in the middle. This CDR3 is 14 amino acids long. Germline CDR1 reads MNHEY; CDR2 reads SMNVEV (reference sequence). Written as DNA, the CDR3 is TGTGCCAGCAGTTTGGCAGGCCCGAACACTGAAGCTTTCTTT. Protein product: CASSLAGPNTEAFF.

The CDR3 DNA is TGTGCCAGCAGCCAAGATACATTAGCGGGGGACACAGATACGCAGTATTTT. Translating gives CASSQDTLAGDTDTQYF. V and J are TRBV3-1 (or the pseudogene TRBV3-2) and TRBJ2-3; 9 nucleotides line up with TRBD2. Germline V CDR1 and CDR2: LGHDT, YNNKEL (reference sequence). V dropped 0 bases and J dropped 2; count of bases not matched to a gene: 6. CDR3 size: 17 residues.

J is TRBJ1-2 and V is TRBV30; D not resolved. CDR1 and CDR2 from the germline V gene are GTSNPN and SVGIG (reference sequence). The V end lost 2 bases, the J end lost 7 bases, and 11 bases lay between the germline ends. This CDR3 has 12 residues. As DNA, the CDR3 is TGTGCCTGGAGTTGGCAGGCGGGTGGCTACACCTTC. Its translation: CAWSWQAGGYTF.

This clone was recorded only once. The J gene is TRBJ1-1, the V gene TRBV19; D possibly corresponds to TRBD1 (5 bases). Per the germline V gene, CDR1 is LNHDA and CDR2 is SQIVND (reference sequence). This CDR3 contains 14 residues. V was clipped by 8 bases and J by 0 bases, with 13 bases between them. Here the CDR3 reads CASADRPLNTEAFF. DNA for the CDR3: TGTGCCAGTGCCGACAGACCTTTGAACACTGAAGCTTTCTTT.

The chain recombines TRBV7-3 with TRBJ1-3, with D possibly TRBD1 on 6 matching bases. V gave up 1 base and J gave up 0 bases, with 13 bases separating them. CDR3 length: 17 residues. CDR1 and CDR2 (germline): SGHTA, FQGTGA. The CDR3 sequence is CASSLKGGHPSGNTIYF. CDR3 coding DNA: TGTGCCAGCAGCTTAAAGGGGGGGCATCCCTCTGGAAACACCATATATTTT. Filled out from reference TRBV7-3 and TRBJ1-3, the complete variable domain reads GAGVSQTPSNKVTEKGKYVELRCDPISGHTALYWYRQSLGQGPEFLIYFQGTGAADDSGLPNDRFFAVRPEGSVSTLKIQRTERGDSAVYLCASSLKGGHPSGNTIYFGEGSWLTVV.

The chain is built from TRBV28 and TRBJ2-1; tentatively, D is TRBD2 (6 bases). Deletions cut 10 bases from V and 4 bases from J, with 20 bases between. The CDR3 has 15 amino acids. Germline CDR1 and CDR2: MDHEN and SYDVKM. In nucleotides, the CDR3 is TGTGCCACCTCTGATACTAGCCGGTTTTACAATGAGCAGTTCTTC. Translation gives CATSDTSRFYNEQFF.